This TCR beta chain was sequenced for a study of blood T cells in healthy people across ages. Alongside a J-beta primer mix, a sample-barcoded 5' primer served in a second PCR lasting about 6 to 11 cycles. From the 5' RACE reads, TCRdb called clonotypes with MiXCR, one entry per CDR3 protein. The repertoire has hundreds of thousands of distinct CDR3 sequences, under 25% of them found once; the top ten carry approximately 3.6%. CDR3 length equals 12 residues. Germline V gene lookup returns CDR1 DFQATT and CDR2 SNEGSKA (reference sequence). The study recruited healthy Caucasian donors from Russia who were aged about 6 to 95. The authors extracted at least 5 micrograms of total RNA per sample. Study observations and caveats: Unsorted PBMC input precluded a conclusive naive versus antigen-experienced comparison. Older individuals had lower TCR beta diversity per million T cells (the decline was roughly linear).

This clonotype was counted a few times. Its antigen is not identified. This clonotype was sampled from a man aged 65 to 79 in good health. V is TRBV20-1 and J is TRBJ2-5, with 7 bases aligning to TRBD2. The end of the DNA fits TRBJ2-7 better, so the J call may be wrong. Specimen: blood. The CDR3: CSAAGLAYEQYF. The CDR3 DNA sequence: TGCAGTGCTGCAGGACTAGCCTACGAGCAGTACTTC.